The T cell receptor beta chain under discussion was sequenced for a study of T cells in Graves' hyperthyroidism and ophthalmopathy. Study outcomes and limitations: In the blood, most expanded thyroid clonotypes above 0.001 appeared as well.

This clonotype was seen repeatedly, ten times or more. The antigen remains undetermined. Using RNA transcripts as the source, TCR beta CDR3 regions were amplified. A first-round RT-PCR of the TCR CDR3 used the HTBI primer set. TCRdb analysed the multiplex PCR reads with MiXCR anew, one entry per CDR3 protein. This sample has fewer than 250,000 distinct CDR3 sequences, with approximately 24% found just once. Germline assignment: CDR1 MNHNS and CDR2 SASEGT. V was clipped by 4 bases and J by 1 base, with 8 bases between them. CDR3 size: 13 residues. PBMCs stemmed from 10 ml fresh peripheral blood. The sample consisted of blood. This clonotype was obtained from a middle-aged woman with Graves' ophthalmopathy. The J gene is TRBJ2-7, the V gene TRBV6-1; D call uncertain. The CDR3 region has the DNA TGTGCCAGCAGTGTAGTAAGATCCTACGAGCAGTACTTC. Translating gives CASSVVRSYEQYF.